The 17 T cell receptor beta chains listed next were all sequenced from one sample in a study of blood T cell repertoires in COVID-19 (TCRdb year 2020). The method was the immunoSEQ multiplex PCR assay. TCRdb took over this immuneACCESS table, retaining in-frame rearrangements with V and J assigned. Such tables are incomplete; in checked studies, under half of the missing clones stem from an unresolved V gene, and the remainder is unexplained. This sample comprises 170,000 or so clones, around nine tenths of them detected only once. Roughly 0.56% of the sample belongs to the ten largest clones. Material for sequencing was peripheral blood. The receptors come from a man aged 45-65 years with acute or convalescent COVID-19.

The V and J genes are TRBV2 and TRBJ2-2; tentatively, D is TRBD2 (6 bases). The CDR3 is 15 residues long. Germline V gives CDR1 SNHLY, CDR2 FYNNEI. Trimming stripped 3 bases from V and 4 bases from J, with 12 bases between. CDR3 loop: CASSEGLAGTGELFF. For the CDR3, the DNA is TGTGCCAGCAGTGAGGGACTGGCGGGCACCGGGGAGCTGTTTTTT. Combining the CDR3 with reference TRBV2 and TRBJ2-2 gives the whole variable domain EPEVTQTPSHQVTQMGQEVILRCVPISNHLYFYWYRQILGQKVEFLVSFYNNEISEKSEIFDDQFSVERPDGSNFTLKIRSTKLEDSAMYFCASSEGLAGTGELFFGEGSRLTVL.

This chain joins TRBV9 and TRBJ2-2; a possible D gene is TRBD1 (5 bases). Germline lookup yields CDR1 SGDLS and CDR2 YYNGEE. The CDR3 sequence is 15 residues long. The V and J ends lost 0 bases and 7 bases respectively, with 13 bases between them. The CDR3 is CASSVVQDHGGELFF. The CDR3 nucleotides are TGTGCCAGCAGCGTAGTACAGGACCATGGCGGGGAGCTGTTTTTT.

This chain joins TRBV2 and TRBJ2-7; 9 nucleotides match TRBD2. Trimming at V came to 8 bases and at J to 6 bases, leaving 11 bases not matched to a gene. This CDR3 spans 14 amino acids. Germline V gene data show CDR1 as SNHLY and CDR2 as FYNNEI. The CDR3 loop is CASGGTSLLSEQYF. For the CDR3, the DNA is TGTGCCAGCGGCGGGACTAGCTTACTCTCCGAGCAGTACTTC. Filled out from reference TRBV2 and TRBJ2-7, the complete variable domain reads EPEVTQTPSHQVTQMGQEVILRCVPISNHLYFYWYRQILGQKVEFLVSFYNNEISEKSEIFDDQFSVERPDGSNFTLKIRSTKLEDSAMYFCASGGTSLLSEQYFGPGTRLTVT.

V usage is TRBV6-6 and J usage is TRBJ2-3; 7 nucleotides agree with TRBD1. This CDR3 has 14 amino acids. The J segment lost 5 bases and the V segment lost 5 bases, leaving 7 bases of the junction unmatched. Germline CDR1 reads MNHNY; CDR2 reads SVGAGI (reference sequence). CDR3 region: CASSAPGQRDTQYF. In DNA, the CDR3 is TGTGCCAGCAGTGCCCCGGGACAGAGAGATACGCAGTATTTT.

V is TRBV3-1 (or the pseudogene TRBV3-2) and J is TRBJ2-7, with TRBD2 matching 15 bases. With V trimmed by 7 bases and J by 2 bases, 9 bases remained unmatched. The length of the CDR3 is 17 residues. Germline assignment: CDR1 LGHDT and CDR2 YNNKEL (reference sequence). The DNA of the CDR3 is TGTGCCAGCACCGGGACTAGCGGGAGGTGTATCCCCTACGAGCAGTACTTC. Translating it yields CASTGTSGRCIPYEQYF.

Only a few counts were recorded for this clone. The CDR3 coding sequence is TGTGCCAGCCGGGACAGGCCAACTGAAGCTTTCTTT. Protein product: CASRDRPTEAFF. The rearrangement links TRBV6-5 to TRBJ1-1; 8 bases line up with TRBD1. Germline lookup yields CDR1 MNHEY and CDR2 SVGAGI. The CDR3 totals 12 residues. The J segment lost 5 bases and the V segment lost 8 bases, leaving 4 bases of the junction unmatched.

This chain joins TRBV24-1 and TRBJ2-1; TRBD2 agrees at 11 bases. The CDR3 contains 16 residues. Germline V gives CDR1 KGHDR, CDR2 SFDVKD. Trimming took 4 bases from V and 3 from J; bases not matched to a gene: 4. The CDR3 DNA follows: TGTGCCACCAGTGACCCCCTAGCGGGAGGCTACAATGAGCAGTTCTTC. Translation: CATSDPLAGGYNEQFF.

This clone was counted a single time. The chain has TRBV5-6 and TRBJ1-2; 8 nucleotides line up with TRBD1. The CDR3 length is 14 residues. In germline, CDR1 is SGHDT, CDR2 YYEEEE. V lost 7 bases, J lost 8 bases, and 13 bases stayed unmatched. The CDR3 DNA follows: TGTGCCAGCGACAGAGGACAGGGCGGGAACGGCTACACCTTC. Encoded protein: CASDRGQGGNGYTF. The complete variable domain, with remaining parts taken from reference TRBV5-6 and TRBJ1-2, reads DAGVTQSPTHLIKTRGQQVTLRCSPKSGHDTVSWYQQALGQGPQFIFQYYEEEERQRGNFPDRFSGHQFPNYSSELNVNALLLGDSALYLCASDRGQGGNGYTFGSGTRLTVV.

The genes are TRBV7-3 and TRBJ2-1; TRBD2 matches at 9 bases. The CDR3 is 16 residues long. Trimming at V came to 5 bases and at J to 3 bases, leaving 8 bases not matched to a gene. Germline CDR1 is SGHTA and CDR2 is FQGTGA. The CDR3 coding sequence is TGTGCCAGCAGCCCGCGACTAGCGGACAGCTACAATGAGCAGTTCTTC. Its translation: CASSPRLADSYNEQFF.

The chain combines TRBV7-8 with TRBJ2-1, with D tentatively TRBD2 (6 bases). Germline loops: CDR1 SGHVS, CDR2 FQNEAQ. V was shortened by 5 bases and J by 10 bases, with 9 bases between the two germline ends. The CDR3 has 11 residues. The CDR3: CASSPGVEQFF. CDR3 nucleotide sequence: TGTGCCAGCAGCCCGGGGGTCGAGCAGTTCTTC.

J is TRBJ1-1 and V is TRBV30, with D maybe TRBD1 (5 bases). The CDR3 spans 15 residues. CDR1 GTSNPN and CDR2 SVGIG come from the germline V gene (reference sequence). V shed 3 bases and J shed 4 bases, with 18 bases lying between them. The CDR3 nucleotides read TGTGCCTGGAGCCGCCAGGGCACGGGAGGCACTGAAGCTTTCTTT. Translating it yields CAWSRQGTGGTEAFF.

The rearrangement uses TRBV5-1 and TRBJ2-7; 9 bases are shared with TRBD1. Germline V gene lookup returns CDR1 SGHRS and CDR2 YFSETQ. J gave up 2 bases and V 0 bases, and 6 bases lay outside the gene matches. The CDR3 consists of 16 residues. The DNA of the CDR3 is TGCGCCAGCAGCTTGGGCGGGACAGGGTGGACCTACGAGCAGTACTTC. Amino acids: CASSLGGTGWTYEQYF. Complete variable domain (other parts from reference TRBV5-1 and TRBJ2-7): KAGVTQTPRYLIKTRGQQVTLSCSPISGHRSVSWYQQTPGQGLQFLFEYFSETQRNKGNFPGRFSGRQFSNSRSEMNVSTLELGDSALYLCASSLGGTGWTYEQYFGPGTRLTVT.

V and J are TRBV27 and TRBJ2-3; 10 positions agree with TRBD1. The CDR3 contains 13 residues. J was trimmed by 8 bases and V by 10 bases; bases with no gene match: 9. CDR1 is MNHEY, CDR2 SMNVEV, per germline (reference sequence). CDR3 amino acids: CATLDRGFGTQYF. In DNA, the CDR3 is TGTGCCACCTTGGACAGGGGGTTCGGTACGCAGTATTTT.

The chain is built from TRBV4-1 and TRBJ2-7; TRBD1 aligns across 9 bases. CDR3 size: 16 residues. J was trimmed by 3 bases and V by 3 bases; bases with no gene match: 9. The germline gives CDR1 MGHRA, CDR2 YSYEKL. CDR3 nucleotide sequence: TGCGCCAGCAGCCATGATACTAGGACAGGGGACTACGAGCAGTACTTC. It specifies CASSHDTRTGDYEQYF.

The chain links TRBV4-1 to TRBJ2-1; TRBD2 is a possible D gene (5 bases). With 0 bases removed from V and 9 bases from J, the gap between germline ends came to 12 bases. Germline V gives CDR1 MGHRA, CDR2 YSYEKL. The CDR3 is made up of 14 amino acids. Here the CDR3 reads CASSQDRGSAEQFF. CDR3 sequence (DNA): TGCGCCAGCAGCCAAGATCGCGGTAGCGCTGAGCAGTTCTTC.

The chain combines TRBV27 with TRBJ2-7; possible D gene TRBD1, 5 bases. The CDR3 is 15 residues long. Germline CDR1 MNHEY, CDR2 SMNVEV (reference sequence). Trimming shortened V by 0 bases and J by 0 bases, and 9 bases separated the two germline ends. CDR3 sequence (DNA): TGTGCCAGCAGTTTATCGAGCCAGGGCTCCTACGAGCAGTACTTC. This codes for CASSLSSQGSYEQYF.

The rearrangement links TRBV3-1 (or the pseudogene TRBV3-2) to TRBJ1-4, with D tentatively TRBD1 (5 bases). V dropped 0 bases and J dropped 14 bases, with 16 bases sitting between them. Germline values: CDR1 LGHDT, CDR2 YNNKEL (reference sequence). The CDR3 contains 14 residues. As DNA, the CDR3 is TGTGCCAGCAGCCAAGATTATGAGGGCGGGGGGCTGTTTTTT. This encodes CASSQDYEGGGLFF.